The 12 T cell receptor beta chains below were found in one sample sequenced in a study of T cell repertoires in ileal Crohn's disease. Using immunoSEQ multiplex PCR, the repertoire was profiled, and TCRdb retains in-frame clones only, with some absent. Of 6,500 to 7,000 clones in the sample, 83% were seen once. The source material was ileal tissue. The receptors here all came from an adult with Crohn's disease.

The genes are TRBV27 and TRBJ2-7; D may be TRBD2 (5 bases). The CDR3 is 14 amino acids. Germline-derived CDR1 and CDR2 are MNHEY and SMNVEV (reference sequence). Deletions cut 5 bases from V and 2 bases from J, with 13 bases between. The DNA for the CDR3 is TGTGCCAGCAGTCCGGGAACAAGGCCCTACGAGCAGTACTTC. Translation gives CASSPGTRPYEQYF.

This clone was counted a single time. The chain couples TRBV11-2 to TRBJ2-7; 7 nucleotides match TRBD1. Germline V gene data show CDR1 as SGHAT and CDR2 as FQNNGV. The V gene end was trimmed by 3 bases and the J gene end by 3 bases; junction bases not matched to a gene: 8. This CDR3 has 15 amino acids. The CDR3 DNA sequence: TGTGCCAGCAGCTTTCGACAGGGACGAGACTACGAGCAGTACTTC. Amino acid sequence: CASSFRQGRDYEQYF.

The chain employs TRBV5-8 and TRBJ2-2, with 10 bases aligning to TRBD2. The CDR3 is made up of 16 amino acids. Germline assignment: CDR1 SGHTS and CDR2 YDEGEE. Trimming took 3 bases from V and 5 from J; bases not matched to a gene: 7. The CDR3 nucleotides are TGTGCCAGCAGCTATACTAGCGGGACCGTTACCGGGGAGCTGTTTTTT. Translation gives CASSYTSGTVTGELFF. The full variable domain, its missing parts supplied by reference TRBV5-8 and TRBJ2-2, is EAGVTQSPTHLIKTRGQQATLRCSPISGHTSVYWYQQALGLGLQFLLWYDEGEERNRGNFPPRFSGRQFPNYSSELNVNALELEDSALYLCASSYTSGTVTGELFFGEGSRLTVL.

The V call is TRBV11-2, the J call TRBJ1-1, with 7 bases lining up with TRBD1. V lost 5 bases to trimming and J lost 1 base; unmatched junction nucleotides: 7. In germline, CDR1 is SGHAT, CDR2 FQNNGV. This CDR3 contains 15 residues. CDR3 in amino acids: CASSIYRGENTEAFF. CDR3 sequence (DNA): TGTGCCAGCAGCATCTACAGGGGTGAGAACACTGAAGCTTTCTTT.

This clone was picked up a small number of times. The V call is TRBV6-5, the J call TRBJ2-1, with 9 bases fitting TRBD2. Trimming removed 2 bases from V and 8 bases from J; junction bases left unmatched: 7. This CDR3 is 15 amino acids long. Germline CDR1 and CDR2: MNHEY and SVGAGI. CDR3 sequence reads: CASSYRAGGPHEQFF. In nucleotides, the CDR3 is TGTGCCAGCAGTTACCGCGCGGGAGGGCCCCATGAGCAGTTCTTC.

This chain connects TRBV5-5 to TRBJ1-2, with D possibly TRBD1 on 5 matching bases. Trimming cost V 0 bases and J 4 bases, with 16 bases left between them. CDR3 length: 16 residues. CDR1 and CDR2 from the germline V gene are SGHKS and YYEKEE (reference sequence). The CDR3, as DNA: TGTGCCAGCAGCTTGGATCCTTGGGGCGGTGGCTATGGCTACACCTTC. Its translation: CASSLDPWGGGYGYTF.

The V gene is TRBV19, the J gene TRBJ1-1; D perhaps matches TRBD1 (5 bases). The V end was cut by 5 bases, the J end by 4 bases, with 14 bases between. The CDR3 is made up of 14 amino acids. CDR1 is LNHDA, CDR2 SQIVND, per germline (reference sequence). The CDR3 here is CASSQGGGGTEAFF. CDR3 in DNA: TGTGCCAGTAGTCAGGGCGGGGGGGGCACTGAAGCTTTCTTT.

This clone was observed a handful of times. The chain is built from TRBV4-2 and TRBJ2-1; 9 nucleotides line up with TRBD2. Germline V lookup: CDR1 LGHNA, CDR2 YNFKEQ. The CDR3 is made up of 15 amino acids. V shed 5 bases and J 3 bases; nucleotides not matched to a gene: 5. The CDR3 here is CASSSDSGSYNEQFF. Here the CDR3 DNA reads TGTGCCAGCAGCAGCGATAGCGGGAGCTACAATGAGCAGTTCTTC.

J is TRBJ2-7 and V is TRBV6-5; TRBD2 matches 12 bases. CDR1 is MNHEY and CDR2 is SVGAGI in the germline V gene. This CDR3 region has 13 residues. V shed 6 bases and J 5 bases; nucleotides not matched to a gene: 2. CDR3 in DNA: TGTGCCAGCAGCGGACTAGCGGGGCACGAGCAGTACTTC. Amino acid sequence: CASSGLAGHEQYF.

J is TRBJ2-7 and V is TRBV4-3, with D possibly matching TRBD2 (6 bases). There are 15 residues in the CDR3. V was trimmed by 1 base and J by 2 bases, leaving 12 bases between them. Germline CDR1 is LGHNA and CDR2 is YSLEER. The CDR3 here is CASSQGPGLTYEQYF. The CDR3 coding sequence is TGCGCCAGCAGCCAAGGCCCGGGACTCACCTACGAGCAGTACTTC.

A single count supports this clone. Here the CDR3 DNA reads TGTGCCAGCAGTAGAGGGGACTCCCGTAATGAGCAGTTCTTC. This sequence encodes CASSRGDSRNEQFF. The chain has TRBV9 and TRBJ2-1; the D gene is possibly TRBD2 (6 bases). V was trimmed by 5 bases and J by 7 bases, leaving 16 bases between them. The germline V gene encodes CDR1 SGDLS and CDR2 YYNGEE. There are 14 residues in the CDR3.

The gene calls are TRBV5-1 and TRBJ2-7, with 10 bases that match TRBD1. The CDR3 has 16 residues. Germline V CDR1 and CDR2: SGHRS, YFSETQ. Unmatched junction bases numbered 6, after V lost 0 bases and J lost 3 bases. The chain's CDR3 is CASSLGLGTGDYEQYF. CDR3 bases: TGCGCCAGCAGCTTGGGATTAGGGACAGGGGACTACGAGCAGTACTTC.